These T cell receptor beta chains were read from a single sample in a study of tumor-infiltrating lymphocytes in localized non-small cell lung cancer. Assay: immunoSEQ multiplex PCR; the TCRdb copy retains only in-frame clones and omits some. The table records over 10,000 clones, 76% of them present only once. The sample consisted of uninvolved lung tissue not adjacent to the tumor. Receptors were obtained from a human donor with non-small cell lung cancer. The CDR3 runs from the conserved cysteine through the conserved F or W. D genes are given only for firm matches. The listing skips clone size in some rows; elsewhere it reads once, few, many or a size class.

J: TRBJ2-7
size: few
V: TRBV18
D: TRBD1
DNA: TGTGCCAGCTCACGGCGGACAGGCGGCGAGGGGTACGAGCAGTACTTC
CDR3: CASSRRTGGEGYEQYF

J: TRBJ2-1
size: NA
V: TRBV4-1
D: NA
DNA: TGCGCCAGCAGCCAAGTCACCAGCCTGTACAATGAGCAGTTCTTC
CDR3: CASSQVTSLYNEQFF

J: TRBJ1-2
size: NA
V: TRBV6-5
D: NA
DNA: TGTGCCAGCAGTCTACAGGGATCTTATGGCTACACCTTC
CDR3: CASSLQGSYGYTF

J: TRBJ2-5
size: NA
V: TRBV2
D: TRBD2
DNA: TGTGCCAGCAGAATAGAAGCGGGATGTGAGACCCAGTACTTC
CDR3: CASRIEAGCETQYF

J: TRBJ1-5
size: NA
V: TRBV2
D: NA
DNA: TGTGCCAGCAGTGACCTCCGGCGGGGTCAGCCCCAGCATTTT
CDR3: CASSDLRRGQPQHF

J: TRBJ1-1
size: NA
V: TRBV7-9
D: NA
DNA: TGTGCCAGCAGCTTAGCGGAAGGAGGAGACCACAAAGAAGCTTTCTTT
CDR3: CASSLAEGGDHKEAFF

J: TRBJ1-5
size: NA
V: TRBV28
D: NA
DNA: TGTGCCAGCAGTTTGCCGTCCCCAAGGAGAGGGTGGAATCAGCCCCAGCATTTT
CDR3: CASSLPSPRRGWNQPQHF

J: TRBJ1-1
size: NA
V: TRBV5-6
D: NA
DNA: TGTGCCAGCAGCTTGGAAGGAAGGGGCGGGACTTTCTTT
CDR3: CASSLEGRGGTFF

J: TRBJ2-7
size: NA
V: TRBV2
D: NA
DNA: TGTGCCAGCAGTGCCCTCGACCCTGAGCAGTACTTC
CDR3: CASSALDPEQYF

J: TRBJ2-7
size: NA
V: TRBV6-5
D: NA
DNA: TGTGCCAGCAGCCCCGGGGGCGAGTACGAGCAGTACTTC
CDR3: CASSPGGEYEQYF

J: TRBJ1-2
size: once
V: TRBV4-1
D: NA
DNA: TGCGCCAGCAGACCAGGCGAGACTAACTATGGCTACACCTTC
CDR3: CASRPGETNYGYTF

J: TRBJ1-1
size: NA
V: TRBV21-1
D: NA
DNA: TGTGCCAGCAGCAAAGTGAGGGACAGGGGGCGAAGGTGGAATTTAATAACTGAAGCTTTCTTT
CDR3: CASSKVRDRGRRWNLITEAFF

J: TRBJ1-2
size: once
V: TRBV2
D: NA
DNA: TGTGCCAGCCACAGGGTGAACTATGGCTACACCTTC
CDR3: CASHRVNYGYTF

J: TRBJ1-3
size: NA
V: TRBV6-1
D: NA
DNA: TGTGCCAGCAGTGAAGCGCTCACCCTCGGAGGAAACACCATATATTTT
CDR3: CASSEALTLGGNTIYF

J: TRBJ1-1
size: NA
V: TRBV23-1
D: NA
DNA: TGCGCCAGCAGTTACCAAGATCTGAACACTGAAGCTTTCTTT
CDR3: CASSYQDLNTEAFF

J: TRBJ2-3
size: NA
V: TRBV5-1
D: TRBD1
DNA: TGCGCCAGCAGCTTTGAGTCGGTTGGACAGGGCACAGATACGCAGTATTTT
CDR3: CASSFESVGQGTDTQYF

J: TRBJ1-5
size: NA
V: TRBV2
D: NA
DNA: TGTGCCAGCAGTGCTCAGGACCATCAGCCCCAGCATTTT
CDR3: CASSAQDHQPQHF

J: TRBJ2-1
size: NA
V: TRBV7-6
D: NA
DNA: TGTGCCAGCAGCTTAGCGCCCGGCTACAATGAGCAGTTCTTC
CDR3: CASSLAPGYNEQFF

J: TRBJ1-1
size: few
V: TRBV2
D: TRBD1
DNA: TGTGCCAGCAGTCGGGGACAGGGGTTTGGAGCTTTCTTT
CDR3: CASSRGQGFGAFF

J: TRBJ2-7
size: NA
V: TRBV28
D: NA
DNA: TGTGCCAGCGGTACTGGGTATCGAGAGCAGTACTTC
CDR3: CASGTGYREQYF

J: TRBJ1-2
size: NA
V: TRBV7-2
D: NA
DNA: TGTGCCAGCAGCTATGGATTTTACTATGGCTACACCTTC
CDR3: CASSYGFYYGYTF

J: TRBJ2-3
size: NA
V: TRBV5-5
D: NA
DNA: TGTGCCAGCAGCCCCCGGATCCTATTGGTAGATACGCAGTATTTT
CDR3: CASSPRILLVDTQYF

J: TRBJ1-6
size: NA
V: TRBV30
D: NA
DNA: TGTGCCTCGAACAGGGAGAGCTCCTATAATTCACCCCTCCACTTT
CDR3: CASNRESSYNSPLHF

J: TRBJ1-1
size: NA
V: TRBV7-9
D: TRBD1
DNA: TGTGCCAGCAGTCCTGACAGGGGGCGCGACACTGAAGCTTTCTTT
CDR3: CASSPDRGRDTEAFF

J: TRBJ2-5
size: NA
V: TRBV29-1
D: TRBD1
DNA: TGCAGCGTTGTTGGGACAGGGATCTTAGAGACCCAGTACTTC
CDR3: CSVVGTGILETQYF

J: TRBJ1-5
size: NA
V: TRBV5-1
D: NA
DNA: TGCGCCAGCAGCTTGGAGAGCACAGGGCCAAAGCATTTT
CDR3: CASSLESTGPKHF

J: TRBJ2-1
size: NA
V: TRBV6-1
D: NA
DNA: TGTGCCAGCAGTGCGGGGGATTCCTACAATGAGCAGTTCTTC
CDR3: CASSAGDSYNEQFF

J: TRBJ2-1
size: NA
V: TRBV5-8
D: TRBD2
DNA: TGTGCCAGCAGCTTAGATAGCGGGAGCGTGCAGTTCTTC
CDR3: CASSLDSGSVQFF

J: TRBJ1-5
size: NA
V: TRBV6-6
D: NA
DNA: TGTGCCAGCAGTCCCCTTCGATTATCAGGCCAGCCCCAGCATTTT
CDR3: CASSPLRLSGQPQHF